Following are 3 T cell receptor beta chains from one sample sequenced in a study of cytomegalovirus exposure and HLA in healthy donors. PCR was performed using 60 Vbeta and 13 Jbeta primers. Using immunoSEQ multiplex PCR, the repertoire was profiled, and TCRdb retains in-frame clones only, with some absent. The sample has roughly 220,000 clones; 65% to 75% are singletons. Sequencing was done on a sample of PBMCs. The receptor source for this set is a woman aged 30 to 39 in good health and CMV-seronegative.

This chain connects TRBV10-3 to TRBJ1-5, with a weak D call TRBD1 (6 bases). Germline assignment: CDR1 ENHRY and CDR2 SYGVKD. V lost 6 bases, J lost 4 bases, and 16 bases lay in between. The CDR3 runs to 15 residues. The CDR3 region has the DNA TGTGCCATCAGCGCTGGACAGTCTTCTAATCAGCCCCAGCATTTT. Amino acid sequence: CAISAGQSSNQPQHF.

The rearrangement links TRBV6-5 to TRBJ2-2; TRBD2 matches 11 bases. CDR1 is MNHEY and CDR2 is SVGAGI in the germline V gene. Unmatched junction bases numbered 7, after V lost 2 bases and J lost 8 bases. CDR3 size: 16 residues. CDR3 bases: TGTGCCAGCAGTTACCTATTACTAGCGGGGGCAGGGGAGCTGTTTTTT. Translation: CASSYLLLAGAGELFF.

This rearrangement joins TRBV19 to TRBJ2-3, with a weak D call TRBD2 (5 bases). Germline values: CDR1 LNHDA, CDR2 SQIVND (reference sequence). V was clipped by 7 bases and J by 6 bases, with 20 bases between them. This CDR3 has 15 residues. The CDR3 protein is CASTSQGLPADTQYF. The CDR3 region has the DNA TGTGCCAGTACCTCCCAAGGACTCCCGGCGGATACGCAGTATTTT.